The next 28 T cell receptor beta chains were all read from a single sample in a study of CD8+CD57+ T cells in acquired aplastic anemia. Profiling of TCR beta VDJ combinations and CDR3 sequences used genomic DNA as template. From the reads, TCRdb called clonotypes with MiXCR, one entry per CDR3 protein. Of 150,000 to 200,000 distinct CDR3 sequences listed, 55% to 70% were seen once; the top ten hold around 42%. Input material: sorted CD4+, CD8+, or CD8+CD57+ T cells (not recorded which) from PBMCs. These receptor sequences come from a human donor with severe aplastic anemia or a healthy control (not recorded which).

The rearrangement uses TRBV20-1 and TRBJ2-1, with a tentative D call TRBD2 (6 bases). Germline loops: CDR1 DFQATT, CDR2 SNEGSKA (reference sequence). This CDR3 is 13 amino acids long. Trimming took 7 bases from V and 5 from J, leaving 15 bases between them. As DNA, the CDR3 is TGCAGTGGGGAGGCCAGTGTGCACAATGAGCAGTTCTTC. It yields the protein CSGEASVHNEQFF.

The genes are TRBV24-1 and TRBJ1-2; D not certain. Trimming took off 4 bases at V and 7 bases at J, with 6 bases between the two ends. The germline V gene has CDR1 KGHDR and CDR2 SFDVKD. The CDR3 is made up of 11 amino acids. In DNA, the CDR3 is TGTGCCACCAGTGACATTGGTGGCTACACCTTC. It specifies CATSDIGGYTF.

The table lists this clonotype with a count of one. This chain connects TRBV29-1 to TRBJ1-2; possibly TRBD1 for D (5 bases). The CDR3 is 13 amino acids. Germline V lookup: CDR1 SQVTM, CDR2 ANQGSEA. Trimming stripped 3 bases from V and 4 bases from J, with 12 bases between. The CDR3 DNA reads TGCAGCGTTGACGGCAGGGAAGGCTATGGCTACACCTTC. Residues: CSVDGREGYGYTF.

V usage is TRBV10-3 and J usage is TRBJ1-1, with TRBD1 identical over 8 bases. Germline CDR1 reads ENHRY; CDR2 reads SYGVKD. The CDR3 has 13 amino acids. The ends lost 0 bases at V and 11 bases at J; junction bases unmatched: 5. The CDR3 sequence is CAISESLGTGAFF. The CDR3 bases are TGTGCCATCAGTGAGTCCTTGGGGACAGGCGCTTTCTTT.

The J gene is TRBJ2-2, the V gene TRBV7-9, with D uncertain. Germline lookup yields CDR1 SEHNR and CDR2 FQNEAQ (reference sequence). V dropped 3 bases and J dropped 3 bases, with 11 bases sitting between them. This CDR3 has 15 residues. Written as DNA, the CDR3 is TGTGCCAGCAGCTTGGTGGCAGTTGACACCGGGGAGCTGTTTTTT. As protein: CASSLVAVDTGELFF.

This clonotype has just a few counts. The germline gene is not matched at one end of the junction; a read error may be the cause. The chain employs TRBV6-5 and TRBJ1-5, with a possible D match to TRBD1 (6 bases). This CDR3 has 17 residues. CDR1 MNHEY and CDR2 SVGAGI come from the germline V gene. The CDR3 spells CTSRGTPDAYSNQPQHF. The CDR3 DNA reads as TGTACCAGCAGAGGGACACCAGACGCTTATAGCAATCAGCCCCAGCATTTT.

The gene calls are TRBV7-9 and TRBJ1-6; the D is unclear. This CDR3 is 14 amino acids long. CDR1 SEHNR and CDR2 FQNEAQ come from the germline V gene (reference sequence). V shed 5 bases and J shed 9 bases, with 14 bases lying between them. In nucleotides, the CDR3 is TGTGCCAGCAGCCTAGAAGTATTAGGTTCACCCCTCCACTTT. Translating it yields CASSLEVLGSPLHF.

V usage is TRBV24-1 and J usage is TRBJ2-3; 9 bases align to TRBD2. Germline CDR1 KGHDR, CDR2 SFDVKD. Unmatched junction bases numbered 14, after V lost 5 bases and J lost 3 bases. CDR3 size: 18 residues. CDR3 residues: CATSAPMSGSGGTDTQYF. The CDR3 DNA reads as TGTGCCACCAGTGCCCCGATGAGCGGCAGCGGGGGGACAGATACGCAGTATTTT.

This clonotype was counted between two and nine times. The rearrangement joins TRBV7-7 to TRBJ2-2; 7 bases match TRBD2. The CDR3 consists of 12 residues. The germline gives CDR1 SSHAT, CDR2 FNYEAQ (reference sequence). The CDR3 loop reads CASGSNTGELFF. CDR3 nucleotide sequence: TGTGCTAGCGGGTCGAACACCGGGGAGCTGTTTTTT.

This sequence joins TRBV5-1 and TRBJ1-1; the D is unclear. Looked up from germline, CDR1 is SGHRS and CDR2 is YFSETQ. V gave up 2 bases and J gave up 4 bases, with 12 bases separating them. This CDR3 is 14 amino acids long. The CDR3 DNA follows: TGCGCCAGCAGCTTCAGACTGCCTGCCACTGAAGCTTTCTTT. The encoded protein is CASSFRLPATEAFF.

This clonotype was picked up one time. V is TRBV12-3 or TRBV12-4 and J is TRBJ2-7; 10 nucleotides align to TRBD2. After removal of 4 bases from V and 3 bases from J, the junction contained 12 bases not matched to a gene. This CDR3 has 17 residues. The CDR3 bases are TGTGCCAGCAGTTACTCGATCAGCGGGGGGGCTTGCTACGAGCAGTACTTC. It yields the protein CASSYSISGGACYEQYF.

This clonotype has only a few counts. The V call is TRBV2, the J call TRBJ2-1; unclear D gene. Near its end, the DNA agrees better with TRBJ2-5, so the J call may be wrong. Germline values: CDR1 SNHLY, CDR2 FYNNEI. The CDR3 extends over 12 amino acids. The CDR3 nucleotides read TGTGCCAGCAGTGAAACAGAAGAGACCCAGTACTTC. This encodes CASSETEETQYF.

This chain joins TRBV10-2 and TRBJ2-3; D is perhaps TRBD1 or TRBD2 (6 bases each). The CDR3 is 15 amino acids. The ends were cut back, 6 bases at V and 1 base at J, with 14 bases in the middle. Per the germline V gene, CDR1 is WSHSY and CDR2 is SAAADI. The CDR3 sequence is CASSSGEARTDTQYF. The CDR3 DNA sequence: TGCGCCAGCAGCTCAGGGGAGGCTCGCACAGATACGCAGTATTTT.

With regard to this clonotype: This may stem from a read error, because a much larger clone lies one nucleotide away. The V gene is TRBV3-1, the J gene TRBJ2-7, with a weak D call TRBD1 (6 bases). The V and J ends lost 0 bases and 3 bases respectively, with 15 bases between them. The CDR3 consists of 16 residues. Germline loops: CDR1 LGHDT, CDR2 YNNKEL (reference sequence). The CDR3 is CASSQDLNIRGYEQYF. DNA for the CDR3: TGTGCCAGCAGCCAAGACTTAAACATCAGGGGCTACGAGCAGTACTTC.

The chain employs TRBV19 and TRBJ1-6; tentative D call: TRBD1 (6 bases). V lost 1 base to trimming and J lost 5 bases, with 9 bases between them. Germline loops: CDR1 LNHDA, CDR2 SQIVND (reference sequence). This CDR3 contains 15 residues. As DNA, the CDR3 is TGTGCCAGTAGTATAGGAGGGGGGAATAATTCACCCCTCCACTTT. Translated: CASSIGGGNNSPLHF.

V gene TRBV4-3 combines with J gene TRBJ2-4; D may be TRBD2 (6 bases). The CDR3 runs 16 residues. V was shortened by 2 bases and J by 1 base, with 12 bases between the two germline ends. Germline V lookup: CDR1 LGHNA, CDR2 YSLEER. CDR3: CASSQPGRKAKNIQYF. CDR3 DNA sequence: TGCGCCAGCAGCCAACCGGGGAGGAAGGCCAAAAACATTCAGTACTTC.

This chain connects TRBV20-1 to TRBJ2-1; D unclear. Trimming removed 0 bases at V and 5 bases at J, with 5 bases between. The CDR3 contains 12 residues. Germline CDR1 reads DFQATT; CDR2 reads SNEGSKA (reference sequence). The CDR3 loop reads CSAREKDNEQFF. The CDR3 DNA is TGCAGTGCTAGAGAAAAGGACAATGAGCAGTTCTTC.

The CDR3 reads CASSGGRIYGYTF. The DNA for the CDR3 is TGTGCCAGCAGTGGGGGCAGGATCTATGGCTACACCTTC. V is TRBV25-1 and J is TRBJ1-2; the D gene is possibly TRBD1 (5 bases). The V end lost 4 bases, the J end lost 4 bases, and 10 bases lay between the germline ends. CDR1 is MGHDK, CDR2 SYGVNS, per germline. CDR3 length: 13 residues.

This chain links TRBV29-1 with TRBJ2-7; D not resolved. The germline V gene has CDR1 SQVTM and CDR2 ANQGSEA. Trimming shortened V by 8 bases and J by 2 bases, and 16 bases separated the two germline ends. This CDR3 contains 13 residues. DNA of the CDR3: TGCAGCAGTGAAAGTAGCCAAACCTACGAGCAGTACTTC. Translated, it gives CSSESSQTYEQYF.

This clonotype was counted between two and nine times. This chain uses TRBV11-3 with TRBJ2-1; D gene unclear. CDR1 and CDR2 from the germline V gene are SGHNT and YENEEA. The CDR3 runs to 15 residues. The V end lost 5 bases, the J end lost 3 bases, and 14 bases lay between the germline ends. The CDR3 DNA reads as TGTGCCAGCAGCCGTCTCATCGGCCACTACAATGAGCAGTTCTTC. As protein: CASSRLIGHYNEQFF.

The chain links TRBV5-1 to TRBJ1-4; the D gene is possibly TRBD1 (6 bases). Trimming took off 0 bases at V and 4 bases at J, with 10 bases between the two ends. There are 15 residues in the CDR3. Per the germline V gene, CDR1 is SGHRS and CDR2 is YFSETQ. CDR3 bases: TGCGCCAGCAGCTTGGCCGGACAGTATAATGAAAAACTGTTTTTT. Residues: CASSLAGQYNEKLFF.

The V call is TRBV9, the J call TRBJ2-1; maybe TRBD2 (5 bases). The CDR3 sequence is 15 residues long. V was pared by 1 base and J by 5 bases, with 13 bases between. CDR1 SGDLS and CDR2 YYNGEE come from the germline V gene. This CDR3 reads CASSVFMISDNEQFF. The CDR3 DNA sequence: TGTGCCAGCAGCGTATTTATGATTAGCGACAATGAGCAGTTCTTC.

The rearrangement joins TRBV7-3 to TRBJ1-1; TRBD1 agrees at 9 bases. The CDR3 is made up of 14 amino acids. V dropped 5 bases and J dropped 6; count of bases not matched to a gene: 7. CDR1 and CDR2 (germline): SGHTA, FQGTGA. CDR3 amino acids: CASSQTGQGAEAFF. CDR3 sequence (DNA): TGTGCCAGCAGCCAAACGGGACAGGGTGCTGAAGCTTTCTTT.

The chain recombines TRBV9 with TRBJ1-6; D is ambiguous. V shed 4 bases and J shed 7 bases, with 9 bases lying between them. The CDR3 extends over 13 amino acids. Germline V gene lookup returns CDR1 SGDLS and CDR2 YYNGEE. The CDR3 bases are TGTGCCAGCAGCCTTCGAAGGAATTCACCCCTCCACTTT. This gives the protein CASSLRRNSPLHF.

This clonotype was picked up a small number of times. This may stem from a read error, because a much larger clone lies one nucleotide away. This rearrangement joins TRBV7-9 to TRBJ2-7; 8 bases fit TRBD1. This CDR3 spans 16 amino acids. CDR1 is SEHNR and CDR2 is FQNEAQ in the germline V gene (reference sequence). CDR3 region: CASSQDFAGGSHEQYF. The CDR3 nucleotides read TGTGCCAGCAGCCAAGATTTCGCAGGGGGCTCCCACGAGCAGTACTTC.

This clonotype was seen just once. The rearrangement joins TRBV24-1 to TRBJ2-3; D is ambiguous. This CDR3 comprises 15 residues. The germline V gene has CDR1 KGHDR and CDR2 SFDVKD. Trimming left V 7 bases short and J 0 bases short, with 13 bases between. The CDR3 DNA reads as TGTGCCACCAGCCCACCCCTCCCCAGCACAGATACGCAGTATTTT. Amino acids: CATSPPLPSTDTQYF.

The chain uses TRBV2 and TRBJ2-7, with D unresolved. Germline CDR1 and CDR2: SNHLY and FYNNEI. V was pared by 7 bases and J by 0 bases, with 13 bases between. The CDR3 is made up of 14 amino acids. DNA for the CDR3: TGTGCCAGCATCGCTCGGGTCAGCTCCTACGAGCAGTACTTC. Translation gives CASIARVSSYEQYF.

V gene TRBV9 combines with J gene TRBJ2-7, with D possibly being TRBD2 (7 bases). The V and J ends lost 4 bases and 1 base respectively, with 15 bases between them. The CDR3 extends over 15 amino acids. Germline CDR1 reads SGDLS; CDR2 reads YYNGEE. The CDR3 bases are TGTGCCAGCAGCTGGGAGGGGGGAGTGTCCTACGAGCAGTACTTC. Translating gives CASSWEGGVSYEQYF.